This TCR beta chain was recorded in a study of PD-1 blockade in classical Hodgkin lymphoma. The sample's time point: cycle 4 day 1 (C4D1), after around six weeks of nivolumab. Relapses following autologous stem cell transplantation were seen in all patients, with brentuximab vedotin exposure varying. TCRdb's table, derived via immunoSEQ multiplex PCR, lists solely in-frame clones and lacks some. The sample shows about 21,000 clones, roughly 77% of them seen only once. The sequences come from peripheral blood mononuclear cells (PBMCs), collected before the fourth cycle of nivolumab. The sequence was obtained from a human donor with classical Hodgkin lymphoma.

CDR3 DNA sequence: TGTGCTAGTGGTCGCCGACAGGGAGGGGCCTTCACAGATACGCAGTATTTT. It is translated as CASGRRQGGAFTDTQYF. The J gene is TRBJ2-3, the V gene TRBV12-5; D assignment may be TRBD1 or TRBD2 (7 bases each). V was trimmed by 5 bases and J by 2 bases, leaving 20 bases between them. CDR1 and CDR2 from the germline V gene are LGHNT and FRNRAP. The CDR3 contains 17 residues.